The 7 T cell receptor beta chains given below trace back to one sample, sequenced in a study of T cells in tuberculosis. Measured with immunoSEQ multiplex PCR; TCRdb has only the in-frame clones, and not every one. The sample shows around 32,000 clones, approximately 93% of them seen only once. The sequencing sample was made of PBMCs. Receptors were obtained from a donor between 10 and 35 years old with latent tuberculosis or without tuberculosis infection.

The CDR3 region is CASSFYLEQYF. The CDR3 nucleotides are TGTGCCAGCAGTTTCTATCTGGAGCAGTACTTC. The chain has TRBV28 and TRBJ2-7, with D unresolved. The V end lost 3 bases, the J end lost 7 bases, and 7 bases lay between the germline ends. Germline V lookup: CDR1 MDHEN, CDR2 SYDVKM. This CDR3 is 11 amino acids long.

The chain links TRBV6-1 to TRBJ2-1; 8 bases line up with TRBD2. The V gene's germline CDR1 is MNHNS and CDR2 SASEGT. V trimming: 2 bases; J trimming: 2 bases; junction bases outside the gene matches: 8. The CDR3 is 17 residues long. The CDR3 here is CASSELWLAGPYNEQFF. The CDR3 coding sequence is TGTGCCAGCAGTGAATTGTGGTTAGCGGGACCCTACAATGAGCAGTTCTTC.

The CDR3 DNA is TGTGCCAGCAGTAGACAGGGGTTAGATGAGCAGTTCTTC. It specifies CASSRQGLDEQFF. The V call is TRBV2, the J call TRBJ2-1; 8 nucleotides line up with TRBD1. This CDR3 has 13 residues. Germline CDR1 reads SNHLY; CDR2 reads FYNNEI. V lost 5 bases to trimming and J lost 8 bases; unmatched junction nucleotides: 5.

The J gene is TRBJ1-1, the V gene TRBV6-1; perhaps TRBD1 as D (6 bases). V shed 8 bases and J shed 0 bases, with 10 bases lying between them. This CDR3 has 13 residues. Looked up from germline, CDR1 is MNHNS and CDR2 is SASEGT. CDR3 coding DNA: TGTGCCAGCCGGCAGGGGTTGAACACTGAAGCTTTCTTT. Translation gives CASRQGLNTEAFF.

This clone was recorded only once. The chain recombines TRBV18 with TRBJ1-3; possibly TRBD1 for D (5 bases). The CDR3 consists of 14 residues. Germline CDR1 is KGHSH and CDR2 is LQKENI. Deletions cut 5 bases from V and 0 bases from J, with 8 bases between. CDR3 region: CASSADISGNTIYF. The CDR3 bases are TGTGCCAGCTCAGCGGACATCTCTGGAAACACCATATATTTT.

V gene TRBV5-1 combines with J gene TRBJ1-1; D not certain. Trimming stripped 6 bases from V and 1 base from J, with 13 bases between. Germline V gene lookup returns CDR1 SGHRS and CDR2 YFSETQ. The CDR3 length is 14 residues. DNA of the CDR3: TGCGCCAGCAACCCGGCCTCGGGGAACACTGAAGCTTTCTTT. Translated: CASNPASGNTEAFF.

The CDR3 loop is CASSPPAAGNTIYF. The CDR3 DNA reads TGTGCCAGCAGCCCACCCGCAGCGGGAAACACCATATATTTT. The rearrangement joins TRBV9 to TRBJ1-3; D is unresolved. Germline CDR1 SGDLS, CDR2 YYNGEE. Deletions cut 4 bases from V and 4 bases from J, with 12 bases between. The CDR3 is 14 residues long. Full variable domain (outside the CDR3, taken from reference TRBV9 and TRBJ1-3): DSGVTQTPKHLITATGQRVTLRCSPRSGDLSVYWYQQSLDQGLQFLIQYYNGEERAKGNILERFSAQQFPDLHSELNLSSLELGDSALYFCASSPPAAGNTIYFGEGSWLTVV.